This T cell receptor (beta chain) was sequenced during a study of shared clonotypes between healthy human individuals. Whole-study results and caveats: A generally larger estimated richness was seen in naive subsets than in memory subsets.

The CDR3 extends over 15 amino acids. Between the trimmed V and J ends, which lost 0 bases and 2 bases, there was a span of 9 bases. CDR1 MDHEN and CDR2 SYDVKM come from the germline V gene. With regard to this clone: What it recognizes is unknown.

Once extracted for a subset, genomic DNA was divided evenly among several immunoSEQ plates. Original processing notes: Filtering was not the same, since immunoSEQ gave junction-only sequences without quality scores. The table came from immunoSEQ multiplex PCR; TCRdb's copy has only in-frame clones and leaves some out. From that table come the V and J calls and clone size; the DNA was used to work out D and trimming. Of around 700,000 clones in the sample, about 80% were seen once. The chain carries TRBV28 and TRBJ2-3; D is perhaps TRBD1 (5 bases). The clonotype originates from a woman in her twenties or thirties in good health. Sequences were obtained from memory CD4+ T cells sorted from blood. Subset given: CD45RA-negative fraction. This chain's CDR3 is CASSLWSRATDTQYF. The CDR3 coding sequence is TGTGCCAGCAGTTTATGGAGCAGGGCCACAGATACGCAGTATTTT.